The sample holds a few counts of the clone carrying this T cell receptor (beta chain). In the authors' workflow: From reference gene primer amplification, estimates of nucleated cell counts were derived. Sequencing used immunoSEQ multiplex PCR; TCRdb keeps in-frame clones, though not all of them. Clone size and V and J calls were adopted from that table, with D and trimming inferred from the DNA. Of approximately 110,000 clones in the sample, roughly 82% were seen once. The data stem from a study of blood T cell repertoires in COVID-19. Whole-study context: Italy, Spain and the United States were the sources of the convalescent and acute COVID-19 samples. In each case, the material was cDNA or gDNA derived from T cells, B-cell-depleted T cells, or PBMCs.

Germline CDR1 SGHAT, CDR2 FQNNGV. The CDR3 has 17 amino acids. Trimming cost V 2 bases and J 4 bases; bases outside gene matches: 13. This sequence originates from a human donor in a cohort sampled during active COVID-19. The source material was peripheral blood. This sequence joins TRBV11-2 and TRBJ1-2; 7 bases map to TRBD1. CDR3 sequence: CASSLSSGTESIYGYTF. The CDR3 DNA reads TGTGCCAGCAGCTTATCGTCCGGGACAGAGTCCATCTATGGCTACACCTTC.